One and the same sample provided the 9 T cell receptor beta chains below, sequenced in a study of cytotoxic CD8 clonotypes in ibrutinib-treated CLL. Sequencing used immunoSEQ multiplex PCR; TCRdb keeps in-frame clones, though not all of them. The sample lists roughly 24,000 clones, around 84% seen once, with 9% in the top ten. The material was PBMCs, obtained before ibrutinib treatment. The receptors were sampled from a human donor with chronic lymphocytic leukemia.

The rearrangement uses TRBV9 and TRBJ2-7, with 7 bases identical to TRBD2. This CDR3 contains 16 residues. The ends lost 0 bases at V and 7 bases at J; junction bases unmatched: 13. Looked up from germline, CDR1 is SGDLS and CDR2 is YYNGEE. The CDR3 here is CASSVESGVTTGEQYF. DNA of the CDR3: TGTGCCAGCAGCGTAGAGAGCGGGGTCACAACTGGGGAGCAGTACTTC.

This chain uses TRBV18 with TRBJ2-7; 8 bases map to TRBD1. CDR3 size: 19 residues. CDR1 is KGHSH, CDR2 LQKENI, per germline. Trimming cost V 1 base and J 0 bases; bases outside gene matches: 14. DNA of the CDR3: TGTGCCAGCTCACCACTAGGGCCAGGGGGCCCTCCGCTCTCCTACGAGCAGTACTTC. Translating gives CASSPLGPGGPPLSYEQYF.

This CDR3 reads CASSLGTSGNIQYF. CDR3 bases: TGTGCCAGCAGTCTGGGGACAAGTGGAAACATTCAGTACTTC. The chain joins TRBV28 to TRBJ2-4, with D possibly TRBD1 on 6 matching bases. Germline CDR1 is MDHEN and CDR2 is SYDVKM. The CDR3 is made up of 14 amino acids. Trimming pared 5 bases from V and 6 bases from J, leaving 14 bases between.

The chain has TRBV19 and TRBJ1-2; 7 bases agree with TRBD1. Trimming removed 4 bases from V and 3 bases from J; junction bases left unmatched: 11. The CDR3 has 16 residues. Per germline, CDR1 LNHDA and CDR2 SQIVND (reference sequence). The CDR3 DNA is TGTGCCAGTAGTACCCAATCGGGACAGCGCCACTATGGCTACACCTTC. It is translated as CASSTQSGQRHYGYTF.

The chain recombines TRBV19 with TRBJ1-5, with a weak D call TRBD1 (5 bases). The CDR3 runs 14 residues. V lost 2 bases, J lost 3 bases, and 8 bases lay in between. CDR1 is LNHDA and CDR2 is SQIVND in the germline V gene (reference sequence). DNA of the CDR3: TGTGCCAGTAGTATAAGGGGAGACAATCAGCCCCAGCATTTT. This encodes CASSIRGDNQPQHF.

The chain couples TRBV7-8 to TRBJ2-7, with D unresolved. Per the germline V gene, CDR1 is SGHVS and CDR2 is FQNEAQ. The V and J ends lost 1 base and 0 bases respectively, with 13 bases between them. The CDR3 is 16 amino acids. This chain's CDR3 is CASSLVADPSSYEQYF. In DNA, the CDR3 is TGTGCCAGCAGCTTAGTAGCCGACCCGAGCTCCTACGAGCAGTACTTC.

The chain uses TRBV7-9 and TRBJ1-4; perhaps TRBD1 as D (5 bases). Germline V gene data show CDR1 as SEHNR and CDR2 as FQNEAQ (reference sequence). Trimming stripped 7 bases from V and 6 bases from J, with 15 bases between. This CDR3 is built from 14 residues. CDR3: CASTWRGVDEKLFF. Written as DNA, the CDR3 is TGTGCCAGCACCTGGAGGGGCGTCGATGAAAAACTGTTTTTT. Variable domain in full (rest from reference TRBV7-9 and TRBJ1-4): DTGVSQNPRHKITKRGQNVTFRCDPISEHNRLYWYRQTLGQGPEFLTYFQNEAQLEKSRLLSDRFSAERPKGSFSTLEIQRTEQGDSAMYLCASTWRGVDEKLFFGSGTQLSVL.

This clone was counted only a few times. This chain connects TRBV5-1 to TRBJ2-7; 10 bases agree with TRBD1. The CDR3 covers 14 residues. Germline V lookup: CDR1 SGHRS, CDR2 YFSETQ. The V segment lost 4 bases and the J segment 5 bases; nucleotides outside the gene matches: 6. In nucleotides, the CDR3 is TGCGCCAGCAGCACCGGACAGGGGGTGGACGAGCAGTACTTC. Translation: CASSTGQGVDEQYF.

The chain combines TRBV28 with TRBJ2-7; no definite D call. The CDR3 has 15 residues. Germline lookup yields CDR1 MDHEN and CDR2 SYDVKM. V was shortened by 7 bases and J by 0 bases, with 16 bases between the two germline ends. In DNA form, the CDR3 reads TGTGCCAGCAATAAGATACCCGCCTACTCCTACGAGCAGTACTTC. Translation gives CASNKIPAYSYEQYF.